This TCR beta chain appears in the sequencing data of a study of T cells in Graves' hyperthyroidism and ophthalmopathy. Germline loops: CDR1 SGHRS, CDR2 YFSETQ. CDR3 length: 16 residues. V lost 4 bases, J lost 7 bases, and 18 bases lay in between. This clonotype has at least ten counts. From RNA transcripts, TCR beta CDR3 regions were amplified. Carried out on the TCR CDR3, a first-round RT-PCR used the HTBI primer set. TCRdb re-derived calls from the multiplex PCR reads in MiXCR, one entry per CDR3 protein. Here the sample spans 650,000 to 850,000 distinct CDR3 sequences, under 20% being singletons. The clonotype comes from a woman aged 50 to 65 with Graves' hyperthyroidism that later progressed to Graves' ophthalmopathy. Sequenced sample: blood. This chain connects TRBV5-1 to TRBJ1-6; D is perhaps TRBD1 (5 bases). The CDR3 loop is CASSPNAGEPNSPLHF. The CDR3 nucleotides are TGCGCCAGCAGCCCAAACGCGGGGGAGCCCAATTCACCCCTCCACTTT.